This T cell receptor (beta chain) was captured by sequencing in a study of blood T cell repertoires in COVID-19. Study as a whole: In each case, the material was cDNA or gDNA derived from T cells, B-cell-depleted T cells, or PBMCs.

TCRdb keeps only in-frame clones here, not all; method: immunoSEQ multiplex PCR. This sample yields approximately 140,000 clones, of which less than 90% are seen a single time; roughly 2.5% belongs to the top ten. Germline values: CDR1 LGHDT, CDR2 YNNKEL (reference sequence). V shed 0 bases and J shed 7 bases, with 7 bases lying between them. CDR3 length: 13 amino acids. The clonotype comes from a human donor with COVID-19, enrolled during active disease. The donor label of this sample is uncertain. The chain couples TRBV3-1 (or the pseudogene TRBV3-2) to TRBJ1-5; D is undetermined. The sample was peripheral blood. CDR3 sequence: CASSQEERQPQHF. For the CDR3, the DNA is TGTGCCAGCAGCCAAGAGGAGCGCCAGCCCCAGCATTTT.